These 5 T cell receptor beta chains originate from one sample sequenced in a study of tumor-infiltrating lymphocytes in primary liver carcinoma. Alongside blood RNA obtained from unsorted whole blood, germline DNA was also extracted. TCR beta cDNA was made from 400 to 500 ng total RNA with a constant-region primer. Sequencing libraries for TCR beta derived from three nested multiplex PCR rounds that used slightly modified ARM-PCR. Use of TRBV1-TRBV30 forward primers with a C-beta reverse primer characterized the first two PCR rounds, which lasted around 11 cycles each. TCRdb analysed the multiplex PCR reads with MiXCR anew, one entry per CDR3 protein. The data hold approximately 330,000 distinct CDR3 sequences, with about two thirds observed a single time. Sequenced input: peripheral blood. These receptors were taken from a man aged 40-49 years with primary liver carcinoma and hepatitis B virus infection.

With regard to this clonotype: A much larger clone lies one base from this, so it may be a read error. The rearrangement uses TRBV6-5 and TRBJ1-4; unclear D gene. The germline CDR1 and CDR2 sequences are MNHEY and SVGAGI. The CDR3 has 14 residues. Trimming shortened V by 4 bases and J by 6 bases, and 12 bases separated the two germline ends. CDR3 sequence reads: CASSFGRGYEKLFF. In DNA, the CDR3 is TGTGCCAGCAGTTTCGGACGGGGTTATGAAAAACTGTTTTTT.

This clonotype has at least ten counts. This sequence joins TRBV4-1 and TRBJ2-1; 8 bases line up with TRBD2. CDR1 is MGHRA and CDR2 is YSYEKL in the germline V gene. This CDR3 is built from 16 residues. V lost 2 bases, J lost 8 bases, and 11 bases stayed unmatched. The DNA for the CDR3 is TGCGCCAGCAGCCAATTTAGCGGGGTATTTAGGGATGAGCAGTTCTTC. Encoded protein: CASSQFSGVFRDEQFF.

The chain is built from TRBV5-1 and TRBJ2-5; perhaps TRBD2 as D (5 bases). Germline CDR1 and CDR2: SGHRS and YFSETQ. With 0 bases removed from V and 2 bases from J, the gap between germline ends came to 14 bases. The CDR3 runs to 16 residues. In nucleotides, the CDR3 is TGCGCCAGCAGCTTGGGTTCTAGCTCGCCTCAAGAGACCCAGTACTTC. The encoded protein is CASSLGSSSPQETQYF.

V is TRBV4-1 and J is TRBJ2-5; 12 bases fit TRBD1. Trimming removed 0 bases from V and 7 bases from J; junction bases left unmatched: 9. Germline V gives CDR1 MGHRA, CDR2 YSYEKL. The CDR3 runs 17 residues. The CDR3 is CASSQDGTGGTRGTQYF. Written as DNA, the CDR3 is TGCGCCAGCAGCCAAGACGGGACAGGGGGCACCCGTGGGACCCAGTACTTC.

Concerning this clonotype: Possible read error: a much larger clone is one base away. The gene calls are TRBV4-1 and TRBJ2-2, with 12 bases fitting TRBD2. This CDR3 has 15 amino acids. Germline CDR1 and CDR2: MGHRA and YSYEKL. The CDR3 DNA reads as TGCGCCGGCAGCCCGCGACTAGCGGGAGTTGGGGAGCTGTTTTTT. Encoded protein: CAGSPRLAGVGELFF.